This T cell receptor beta chain originates from a study of a mutant IDH1 vaccine in newly diagnosed glioma. Overall study context: The initiation of vaccination occurred 4-6 weeks after radiotherapy alone, or with temozolomide cycles. Patients had received radiotherapy, temozolomide, or both previously, most receiving both.

Points on this clone: Its antigen is undetermined.

Time point in this sample: week 11, during vaccination. Each vaccine dose was 300 ug of mutant IDH1 20-mer peptide, with topical imiquimod. This table comes from immunoSEQ multiplex PCR, and its TCRdb copy is limited to in-frame clones, with some not included. The table shows about 110,000 clones, with about 90% occurring only once. This clonotype originated in a woman between 45 and 65 years old with glioma. The input for sequencing was PBMCs, taken from a glioma patient whose treatment included an IDH1 peptide vaccine.

The CDR3 DNA sequence: TGTGCCAGCAGAATTCCGGGACAGGGAGCTTCACCCCTCCACTTT. Amino acid sequence: CASRIPGQGASPLHF. The chain links TRBV6-5 to TRBJ1-6, with 9 bases aligning to TRBD1. J gave up 9 bases and V 6 bases, and 9 bases lay outside the gene matches. Per germline, CDR1 MNHEY and CDR2 SVGAGI. The length of the CDR3 is 15 residues.